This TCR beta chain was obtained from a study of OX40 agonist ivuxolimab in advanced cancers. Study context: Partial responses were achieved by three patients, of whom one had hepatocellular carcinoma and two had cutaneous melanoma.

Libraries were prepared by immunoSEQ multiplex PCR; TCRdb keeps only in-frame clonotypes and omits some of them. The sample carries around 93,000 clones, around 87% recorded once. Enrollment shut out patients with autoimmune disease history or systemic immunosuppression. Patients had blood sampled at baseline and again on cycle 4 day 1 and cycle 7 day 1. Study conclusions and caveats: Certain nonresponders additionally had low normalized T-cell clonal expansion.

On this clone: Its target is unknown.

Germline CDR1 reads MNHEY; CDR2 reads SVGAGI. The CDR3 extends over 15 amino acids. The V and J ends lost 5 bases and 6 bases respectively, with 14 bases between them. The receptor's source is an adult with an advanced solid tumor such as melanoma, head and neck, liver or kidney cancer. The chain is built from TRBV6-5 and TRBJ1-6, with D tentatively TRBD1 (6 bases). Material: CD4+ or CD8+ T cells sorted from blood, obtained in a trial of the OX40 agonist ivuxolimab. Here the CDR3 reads CASSLGQRVNSPLHF. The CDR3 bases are TGTGCCAGCAGTCTCGGACAGAGGGTTAATTCACCCCTCCACTTT.